This paragraph reports one T cell receptor (beta chain). Method: immunoSEQ multiplex PCR; TCRdb's copy keeps in-frame clones and lacks some. The repertoire consists of 100,000 to 120,000 clones, with 85% occurring once and the leading ten covering about 3.9%. This entry comes from a study of blood T cell repertoires in COVID-19. V was cut by 4 bases and J by 7 bases, with 11 bases left in between. CDR1 and CDR2 from the germline V gene are SGHTA and FQGNSA. There are 14 residues in the CDR3. The chain employs TRBV7-2 and TRBJ1-6; tentative D call: TRBD1 (5 bases). The sequence was obtained from a man aged 50-59 years with acute or convalescent COVID-19. The sequenced sample consisted of peripheral blood. The chain's CDR3 is CASSSQGPNSPLHF. CDR3 DNA sequence: TGTGCCAGCAGCTCCCAGGGCCCCAATTCACCCCTCCACTTT.